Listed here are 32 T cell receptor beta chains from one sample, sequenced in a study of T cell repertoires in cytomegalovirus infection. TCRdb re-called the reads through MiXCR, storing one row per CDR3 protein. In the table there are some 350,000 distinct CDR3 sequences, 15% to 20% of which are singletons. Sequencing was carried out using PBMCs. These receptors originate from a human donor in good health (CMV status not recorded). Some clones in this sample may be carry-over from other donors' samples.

This CDR3 reads CAISGRAGGAGTEAFF. The CDR3, as DNA: TGTGCCATCAGTGGGAGGGCAGGGGGCGCAGGGACTGAAGCTTTCTTT. The chain links TRBV10-3 to TRBJ1-1; 8 bases are shared with TRBD1. After removal of 4 bases from V and 5 bases from J, the junction contained 12 bases not matched to a gene. The CDR3 is 16 amino acids. Germline V CDR1 and CDR2: ENHRY, SYGVKD.

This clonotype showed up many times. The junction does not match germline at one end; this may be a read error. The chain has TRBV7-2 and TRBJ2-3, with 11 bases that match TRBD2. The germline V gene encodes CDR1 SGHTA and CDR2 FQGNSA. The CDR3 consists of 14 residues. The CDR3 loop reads CASILAGGPDTQYF. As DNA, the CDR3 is TGTGCCAGCATCTTAGCGGGGGGGCCAGATACGCAGTATTTT. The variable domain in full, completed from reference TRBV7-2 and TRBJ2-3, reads GAGVSQSPSNKVTEKGKDVELRCDPISGHTALYWYRQSLGQGLEFLIYFQGNSAPDKSGLPSDRFSAERTGGSVSTLTIQRTQQEDSAVYLCASILAGGPDTQYFGPGTRLTVL.

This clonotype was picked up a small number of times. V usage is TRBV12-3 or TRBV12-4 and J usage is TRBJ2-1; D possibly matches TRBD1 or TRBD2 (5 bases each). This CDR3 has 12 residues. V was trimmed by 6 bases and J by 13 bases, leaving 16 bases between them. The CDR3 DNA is TGTGCCAGCAGGGGGCCTCCACTAGACCAGTTCTTC. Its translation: CASRGPPLDQFF.

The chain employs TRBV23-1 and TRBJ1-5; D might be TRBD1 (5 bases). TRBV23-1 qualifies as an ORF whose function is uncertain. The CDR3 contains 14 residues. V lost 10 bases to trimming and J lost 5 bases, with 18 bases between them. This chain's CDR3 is CAKREGRSDQPQHF. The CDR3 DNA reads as TGCGCCAAGAGGGAGGGGAGGTCAGATCAGCCCCAGCATTTT.

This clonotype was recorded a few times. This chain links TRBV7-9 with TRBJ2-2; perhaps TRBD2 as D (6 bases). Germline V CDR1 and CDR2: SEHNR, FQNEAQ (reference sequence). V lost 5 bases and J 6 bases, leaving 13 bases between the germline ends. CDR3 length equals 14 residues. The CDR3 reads CASSRDSSAGELFF. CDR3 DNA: TGTGCCAGCAGCCGGGACTCCTCGGCCGGGGAGCTGTTTTTT.

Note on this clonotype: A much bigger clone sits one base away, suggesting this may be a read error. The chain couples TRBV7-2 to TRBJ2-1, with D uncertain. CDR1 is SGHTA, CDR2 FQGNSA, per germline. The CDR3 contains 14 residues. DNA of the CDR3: TGTGTCAGCAGCCCAGAAGTAACCTACAATGAGCAGTTCTTC. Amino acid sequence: CVSSPEVTYNEQFF.

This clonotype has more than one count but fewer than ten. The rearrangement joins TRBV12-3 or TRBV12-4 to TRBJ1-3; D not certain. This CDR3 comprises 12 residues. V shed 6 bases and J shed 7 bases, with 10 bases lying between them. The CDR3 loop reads CASRALRNTIYF. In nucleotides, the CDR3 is TGTGCCAGCAGGGCTCTTCGGAACACCATATATTTT.

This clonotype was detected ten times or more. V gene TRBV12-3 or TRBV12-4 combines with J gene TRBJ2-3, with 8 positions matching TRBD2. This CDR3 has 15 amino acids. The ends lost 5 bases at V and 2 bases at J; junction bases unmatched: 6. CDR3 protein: CASSRGGRDTDTQYF. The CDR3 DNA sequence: TGTGCCAGCAGTCGGGGGGGCCGCGACACAGATACGCAGTATTTT.

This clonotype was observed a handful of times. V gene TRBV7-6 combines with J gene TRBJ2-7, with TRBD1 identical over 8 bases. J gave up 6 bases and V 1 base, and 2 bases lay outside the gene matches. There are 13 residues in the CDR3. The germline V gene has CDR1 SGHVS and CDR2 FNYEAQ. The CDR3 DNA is TGTGCCAGCAGCTTAGGCAGGGGGCGCGAGCAGTACTTC. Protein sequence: CASSLGRGREQYF.

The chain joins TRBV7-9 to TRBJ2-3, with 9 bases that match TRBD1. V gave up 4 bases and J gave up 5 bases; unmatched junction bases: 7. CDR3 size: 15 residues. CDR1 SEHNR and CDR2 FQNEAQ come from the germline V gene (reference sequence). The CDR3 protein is CASSSGTGPGDTQYF. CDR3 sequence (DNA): TGTGCCAGCAGCTCCGGGACAGGGCCAGGAGATACGCAGTATTTT.

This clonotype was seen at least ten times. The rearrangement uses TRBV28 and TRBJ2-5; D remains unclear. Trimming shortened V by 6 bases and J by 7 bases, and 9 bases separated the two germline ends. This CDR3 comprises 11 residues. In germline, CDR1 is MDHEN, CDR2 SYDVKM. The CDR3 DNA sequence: TGTGCCAGCAGCTACACATTGACCCAGTACTTC. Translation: CASSYTLTQYF.

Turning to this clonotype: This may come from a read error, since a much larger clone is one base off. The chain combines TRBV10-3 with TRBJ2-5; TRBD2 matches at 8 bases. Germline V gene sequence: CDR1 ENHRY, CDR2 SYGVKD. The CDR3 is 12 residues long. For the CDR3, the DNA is TGTGCCACGGGAGGGGACCAAGAGACCCAGTGCTTC. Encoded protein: CATGGDQETQCF.

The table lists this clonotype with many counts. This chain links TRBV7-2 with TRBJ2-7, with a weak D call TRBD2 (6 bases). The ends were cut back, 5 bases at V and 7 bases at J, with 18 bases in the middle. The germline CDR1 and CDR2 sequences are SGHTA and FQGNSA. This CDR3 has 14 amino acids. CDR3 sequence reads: CASSHGTEDREQYF. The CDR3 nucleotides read TGTGCCAGCAGCCACGGGACTGAAGATCGGGAGCAGTACTTC.

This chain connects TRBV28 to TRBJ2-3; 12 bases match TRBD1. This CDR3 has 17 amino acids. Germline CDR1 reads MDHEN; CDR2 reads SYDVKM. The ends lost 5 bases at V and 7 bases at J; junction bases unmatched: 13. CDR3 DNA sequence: TGTGCCAGCAGTCCGACGACCGGGACAGGGGGCGGAAATACGCAGTATTTT. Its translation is CASSPTTGTGGGNTQYF.

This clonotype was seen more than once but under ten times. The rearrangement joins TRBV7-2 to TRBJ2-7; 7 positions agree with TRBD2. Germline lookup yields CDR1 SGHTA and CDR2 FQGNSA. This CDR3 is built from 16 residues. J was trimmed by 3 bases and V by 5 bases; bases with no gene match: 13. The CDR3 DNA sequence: TGTGCCAGCAGCCCCGGGTGGGGCGGGGGAAACTACGAGCAGTACTTC. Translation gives CASSPGWGGGNYEQYF.

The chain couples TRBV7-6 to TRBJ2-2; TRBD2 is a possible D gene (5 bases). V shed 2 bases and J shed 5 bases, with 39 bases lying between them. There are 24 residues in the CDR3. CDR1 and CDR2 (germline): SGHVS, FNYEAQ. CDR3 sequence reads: CASSLLSAVGIPHVLFRWTGELFF. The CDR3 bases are TGTGCCAGCAGCTTATTATCAGCCGTCGGGATCCCCCACGTATTATTTCGGTGGACCGGGGAGCTGTTTTTT.

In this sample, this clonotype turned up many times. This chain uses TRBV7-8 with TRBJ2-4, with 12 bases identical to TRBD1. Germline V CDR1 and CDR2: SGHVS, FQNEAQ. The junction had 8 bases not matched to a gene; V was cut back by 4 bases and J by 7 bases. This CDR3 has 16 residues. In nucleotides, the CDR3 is TGTGCCAGCAGCTCAGGGACAGGGGGCGATGTGAACATTCAGTACTTC. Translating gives CASSSGTGGDVNIQYF.

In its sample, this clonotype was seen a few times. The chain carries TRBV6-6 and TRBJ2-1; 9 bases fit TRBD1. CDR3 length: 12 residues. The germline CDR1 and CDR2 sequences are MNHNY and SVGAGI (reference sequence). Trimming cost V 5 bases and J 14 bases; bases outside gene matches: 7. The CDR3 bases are TGTGCCAGCAGTGCCCGGGACAGGGTGGAGTTCTTC. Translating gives CASSARDRVEFF.

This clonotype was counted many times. CDR3 sequence reads: CASSRGGGTSSYEQYF. The DNA for the CDR3 is TGTGCCAGCAGCCGCGGCGGCGGGACAAGCTCCTACGAGCAGTACTTC. V and J are TRBV7-2 and TRBJ2-7, with D possibly being TRBD1 or TRBD2 (6 bases each). The V gene's germline CDR1 is SGHTA and CDR2 FQGNSA. Trimming removed 5 bases at V and 0 bases at J, with 17 bases between. The CDR3 contains 16 residues.

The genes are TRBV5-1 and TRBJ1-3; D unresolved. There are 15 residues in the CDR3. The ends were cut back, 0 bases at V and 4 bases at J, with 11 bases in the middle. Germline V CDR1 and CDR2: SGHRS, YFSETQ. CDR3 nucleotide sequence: TGCGCCAGCAGCTTGGGTCCTGATCCAGGAAACACCATATATTTT. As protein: CASSLGPDPGNTIYF.

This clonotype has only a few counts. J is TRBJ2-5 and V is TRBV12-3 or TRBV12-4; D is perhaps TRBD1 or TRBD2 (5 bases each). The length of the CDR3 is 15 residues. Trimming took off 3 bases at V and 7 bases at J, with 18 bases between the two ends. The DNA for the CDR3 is TGTGCCAGCAGTTTCGAGGGGACCCCCCCGGCGACCCAGTACTTC. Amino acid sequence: CASSFEGTPPATQYF.

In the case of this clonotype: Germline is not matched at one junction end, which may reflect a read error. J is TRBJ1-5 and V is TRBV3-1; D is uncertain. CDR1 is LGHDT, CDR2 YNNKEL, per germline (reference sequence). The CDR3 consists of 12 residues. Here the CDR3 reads CASSQDGILVYF. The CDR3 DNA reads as TGTGCCAGCAGCCAAGATGGGATTTTGGTCTACTTT.

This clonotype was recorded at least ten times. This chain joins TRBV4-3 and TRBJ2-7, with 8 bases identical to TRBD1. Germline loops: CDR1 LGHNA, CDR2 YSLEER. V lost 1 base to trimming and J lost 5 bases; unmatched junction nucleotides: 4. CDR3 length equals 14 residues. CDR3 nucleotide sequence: TGCGCCAGCAGCCAAGCGGGACAGGTCAACGAGCAGTACTTC. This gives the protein CASSQAGQVNEQYF.

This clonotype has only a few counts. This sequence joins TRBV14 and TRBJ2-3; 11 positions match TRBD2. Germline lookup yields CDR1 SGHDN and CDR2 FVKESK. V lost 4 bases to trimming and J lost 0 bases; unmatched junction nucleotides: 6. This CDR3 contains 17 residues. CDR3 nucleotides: TGTGCCAGCAGCCCCCTGGGACTAGCGGCTAGCACAGATACGCAGTATTTT. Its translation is CASSPLGLAASTDTQYF.

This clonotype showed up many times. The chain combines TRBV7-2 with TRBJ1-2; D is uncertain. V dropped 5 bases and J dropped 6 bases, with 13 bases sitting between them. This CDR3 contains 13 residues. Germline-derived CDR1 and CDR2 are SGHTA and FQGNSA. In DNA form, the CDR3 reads TGTGCCAGCAGCCTGGGTCGCCCGGATGGCTACACCTTC. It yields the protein CASSLGRPDGYTF. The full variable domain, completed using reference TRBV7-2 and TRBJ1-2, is GAGVSQSPSNKVTEKGKDVELRCDPISGHTALYWYRQSLGQGLEFLIYFQGNSAPDKSGLPSDRFSAERTGGSVSTLTIQRTQQEDSAVYLCASSLGRPDGYTFGSGTRLTVV.

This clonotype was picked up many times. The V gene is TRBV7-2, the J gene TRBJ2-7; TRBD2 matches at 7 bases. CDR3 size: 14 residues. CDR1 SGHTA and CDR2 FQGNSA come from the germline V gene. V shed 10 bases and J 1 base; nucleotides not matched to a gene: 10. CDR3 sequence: CATRRGVGSYEQYF. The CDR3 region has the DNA TGTGCCACTCGCCGGGGGGTTGGATCCTACGAGCAGTACTTC.

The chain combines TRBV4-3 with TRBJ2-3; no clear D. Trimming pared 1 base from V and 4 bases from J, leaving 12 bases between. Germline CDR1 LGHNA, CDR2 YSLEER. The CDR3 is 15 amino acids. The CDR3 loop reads CASSQAVGRADTQYF. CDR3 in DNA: TGCGCCAGCAGCCAAGCGGTGGGAAGGGCAGATACGCAGTATTTT.

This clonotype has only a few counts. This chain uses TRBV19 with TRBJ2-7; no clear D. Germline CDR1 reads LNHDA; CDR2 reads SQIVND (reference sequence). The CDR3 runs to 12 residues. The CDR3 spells CVPGEASYEQYF. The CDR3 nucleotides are TGTGTTCCTGGAGAGGCCTCCTACGAGCAGTACTTC.

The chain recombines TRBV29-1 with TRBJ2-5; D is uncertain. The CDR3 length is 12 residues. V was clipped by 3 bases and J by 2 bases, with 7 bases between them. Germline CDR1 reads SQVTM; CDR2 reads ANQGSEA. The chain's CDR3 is CSVDLVQETQYF. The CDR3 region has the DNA TGCAGCGTTGATTTAGTTCAAGAGACCCAGTACTTC.

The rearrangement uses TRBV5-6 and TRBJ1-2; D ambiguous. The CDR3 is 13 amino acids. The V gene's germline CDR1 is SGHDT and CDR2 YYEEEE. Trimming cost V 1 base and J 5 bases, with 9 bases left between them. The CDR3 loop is CASSLYTEYGYTF. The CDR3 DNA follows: TGTGCCAGCAGCTTGTACACTGAATATGGCTACACCTTC.

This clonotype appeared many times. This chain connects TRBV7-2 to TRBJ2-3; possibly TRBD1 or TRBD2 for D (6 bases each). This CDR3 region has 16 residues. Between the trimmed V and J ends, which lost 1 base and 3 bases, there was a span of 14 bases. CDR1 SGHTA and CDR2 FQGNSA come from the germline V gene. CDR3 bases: TGTGCCAGCAGCTTAGAAAGGGGGGATGGGACAGATACGCAGTATTTT. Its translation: CASSLERGDGTDTQYF.

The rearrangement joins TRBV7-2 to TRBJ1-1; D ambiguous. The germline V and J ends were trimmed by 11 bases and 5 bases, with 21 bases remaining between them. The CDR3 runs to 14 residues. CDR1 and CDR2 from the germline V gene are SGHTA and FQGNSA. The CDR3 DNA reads TGTGCCGGTATAGAGGCCTACGAGGGAACTGAAGCTTTCTTT. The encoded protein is CAGIEAYEGTEAFF. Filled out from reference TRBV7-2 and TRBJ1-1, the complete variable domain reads GAGVSQSPSNKVTEKGKDVELRCDPISGHTALYWYRQSLGQGLEFLIYFQGNSAPDKSGLPSDRFSAERTGGSVSTLTIQRTQQEDSAVYLCAGIEAYEGTEAFFGQGTRLTVV.